This T cell receptor beta chain was profiled in a study of blood T cell repertoires in COVID-19. Authors' processing steps: Scientists estimated how many nucleated cells there were by amplifying reference gene primers. Clones were sequenced by immunoSEQ multiplex PCR, and TCRdb holds only the in-frame ones, with some missing. That table supplies the V and J calls and clone size; D and trimming were determined from the DNA. The sample shows about 140,000 clones, about 82% of them seen only once. V trimming: 8 bases; J trimming: 8 bases; junction bases outside the gene matches: 13. This CDR3 is 14 amino acids long. Germline CDR1 and CDR2: MNHEY and SVGAGI.

Sequenced input: peripheral blood. The sequence was obtained from a woman aged 55-70 years with acute or convalescent COVID-19. The chain uses TRBV6-5 and TRBJ1-2; 8 bases agree with TRBD1. The CDR3 bases are TGTGCCAGCGGTAACAGGGGGGCTCTGTCGGGCTACACCTTC. It encodes CASGNRGALSGYTF.